These 21 T cell receptor beta chains were sequenced from one sample in a study of read filtering for tumor transcriptome and immune sequencing. Molecular barcoded adaptors covering alpha/delta and beta/gamma chains were used on roughly 370 ng RNA. One entry per CDR3 protein, called by TCRdb with MiXCR from the reads. The sample shows approximately 93,000 distinct CDR3 sequences, 20% to 25% of them seen only once. The source material was a population of CD138-negative cells sorted from bone marrow. The receptors were gathered from a donor at least 40 years old with multiple myeloma.

Points on this clonotype: A much larger clone lies a single base off, so this may be a read error. V and J are TRBV20-1 and TRBJ1-1, with 7 nucleotides matching TRBD1. The germline V gene encodes CDR1 DFQATT and CDR2 SNEGSKA (reference sequence). CDR3 length: 15 amino acids. The J segment lost 5 bases and the V segment lost 0 bases, leaving 9 bases of the junction unmatched. CDR3 sequence reads: CSAREAPDRVTEAFF. The DNA for the CDR3 is TGCAGTGCTAGAGAGGCACCCGACAGGGTGACTGAAGCTTTCTTT.

The chain employs TRBV12-3 or TRBV12-4 and TRBJ2-4; no reliable D call. The V and J ends lost 3 bases and 9 bases respectively, with 9 bases between them. The CDR3 loop spans 12 amino acids. The CDR3 loop reads CASSLTMGIQYF. The CDR3 DNA reads as TGTGCCAGCAGTTTGACGATGGGCATTCAGTACTTC.

About this clonotype itself: This clone may be a read error of a much larger clone one base away. V usage is TRBV2 and J usage is TRBJ2-5; D is possibly TRBD2 (5 bases). The V gene's germline CDR1 is SNHLY and CDR2 FYNNEI. This CDR3 spans 14 amino acids. The V end was cut by 8 bases, the J end by 5 bases, with 18 bases between. The CDR3 spells CASHQRGPMETQYF. The CDR3 DNA reads as TGTGCCAGCCACCAACGCGGGCCCATGGAGACCCAGTACTTC.

This clonotype was seen once. A read error is possible here, since a much larger clone lies one base away. The J gene is TRBJ1-2, the V gene TRBV28; 8 bases are shared with TRBD1. The germline V gene has CDR1 MDHEN and CDR2 SYDVKM. CDR3 length: 13 residues. CDR3 in DNA: TGTGCCAGCTTGGGCGGACAGGGATATGGCTTCACCTTC. This sequence encodes CASLGGQGYGFTF.

This clonotype was seen many times. A much larger clone differs by one base, so this may be a read error. The V and J genes are TRBV5-1 and TRBJ1-1, with D perhaps TRBD1 (6 bases). Trimming removed 7 bases at V and 4 bases at J, with 17 bases between. The CDR3 spans 14 residues. The germline CDR1 and CDR2 sequences are SGHRS and YFSETQ. CDR3 sequence: CASGLMGAGTEAFF. DNA for the CDR3: TGCGCCAGCGGCCTTATGGGGGCAGGCACTGAAGCTTTCTTT.

The chain combines TRBV29-1 with TRBJ2-5; D is possibly TRBD2 (5 bases). This CDR3 contains 13 residues. The germline gives CDR1 SQVTM, CDR2 ANQGSEA. Trimming took 3 bases from V and 5 from J, leaving 13 bases between them. Written as DNA, the CDR3 is TGCAGCGTTGAGGGCATTAGCGTGGAGACCCAGTACTTC. Translating gives CSVEGISVETQYF.

In its sample, this clonotype was seen many times. The chain couples TRBV2 to TRBJ2-5; D is possibly TRBD2 (5 bases). CDR3 length equals 13 residues. Germline CDR1 SNHLY, CDR2 FYNNEI. V was trimmed by 8 bases and J by 5 bases, leaving 15 bases between them. The CDR3 nucleotides are TGTGCCAGCGCAAAGGAGGCCCTGGAGACCCAGTACTTC. Amino acid sequence: CASAKEALETQYF.

As to this clonotype: A much bigger clone sits one base away, suggesting this may be a read error. This chain joins TRBV2 and TRBJ2-3, with D tentatively TRBD1 (5 bases). Germline V gives CDR1 SNHLY, CDR2 FYNNEI. There are 14 residues in the CDR3. This CDR3 is CASSEGVSTGTQYF. The CDR3 nucleotides read TGTGCCAGCAGTGAAGGAGTGTCCACAGGTACGCAGTATTTT. Full variable domain (remainder filled in from reference TRBV2 and TRBJ2-3): EPEVTQTPSHQVTQMGQEVILRCVPISNHLYFYWYRQILGQKVEFLVSFYNNEISEKSEIFDDQFSVERPDGSNFTLKIRSTKLEDSAMYFCASSEGVSTGTQYFGPGTRLTVL.

This clonotype was picked up many times. V usage is TRBV5-1 and J usage is TRBJ2-7; D remains ambiguous. The V gene's germline CDR1 is SGHRS and CDR2 YFSETQ. Trimming cost V 5 bases and J 5 bases, with 20 bases left between them. The CDR3 extends over 15 amino acids. For the CDR3, the DNA is TGCGCCAGCAGTACCGGACGGCCCGGTTTCCACGAGCAGTACTTC. Translating it yields CASSTGRPGFHEQYF.

This clonotype was found many times. The CDR3 region has the DNA TGTGCCAGCAGCTTCTACACTTCCTACAATGAGCAGTTCTTC. This sequence encodes CASSFYTSYNEQFF. This sequence joins TRBV11-2 and TRBJ2-1; no clear D gene. This CDR3 is 14 amino acids long. Germline CDR1 and CDR2: SGHAT and FQNNGV. V lost 3 bases and J lost 1, with 7 bases in between.

There are many counts of this clonotype. The chain links TRBV20-1 to TRBJ2-7; tentatively, D is TRBD2 (5 bases). Germline values: CDR1 DFQATT, CDR2 SNEGSKA (reference sequence). The CDR3 is 13 amino acids. V was shortened by 3 bases and J by 1 base, with 10 bases between the two germline ends. The CDR3 DNA reads as TGCAGTGCTAGGCCCGGACTGTCCTACGAGCAGTACTTC. It translates to CSARPGLSYEQYF.

Regarding this clonotype: A much larger clone lies one base from this, so it may be a read error. The CDR3 DNA follows: TGCAGTGCCAGCTCGCGCGGGGGAGGCGGGGGGCTGTTTTTT. It is translated as CSASSRGGGGGLFF. V usage is TRBV20-1 and J usage is TRBJ2-2, with 7 positions matching TRBD2. Per the germline V gene, CDR1 is DFQATT and CDR2 is SNEGSKA (reference sequence). There are 14 residues in the CDR3.

As to this clonotype: With a much larger clone just one base away, this may be a read error. The chain uses TRBV11-2 and TRBJ2-1; 15 nucleotides line up with TRBD2. The germline V gene encodes CDR1 SGHAT and CDR2 FQNNGV. This CDR3 is built from 16 residues. The CDR3 region has the DNA TGTGCCAGCAGCTGGACTAGCGGGGGGGTATTCAATGGGCAGTTCTTC. Protein: CASSWTSGGVFNGQFF.

A word on this clonotype: A much larger clonotype is one base distant, so this may be a read error. This rearrangement joins TRBV2 to TRBJ2-3; D might be TRBD1 (6 bases). The germline CDR1 and CDR2 sequences are SNHLY and FYNNEI. This CDR3 region has 15 residues. Trimming left V 6 bases short and J 2 bases short, with 15 bases between. CDR3 in amino acids: CASRVDRNLTDTQYF. DNA of the CDR3: TGTGCCAGCAGAGTAGACAGGAACCTCACAGATACGCAGTATTTT.

A single count supports this clonotype. This chain joins TRBV19 and TRBJ1-1, with D unresolved. V was pared by 3 bases and J by 4 bases, with 15 bases between. The germline V gene has CDR1 LNHDA and CDR2 SQIVND (reference sequence). CDR3 length: 15 amino acids. This chain's CDR3 is CASSMIGSLGTEAFF. CDR3 coding DNA: TGTGCCAGTAGTATGATCGGAAGTTTGGGCACTGAAGCTTTCTTT.

This clonotype was seen at least ten times. The chain is built from TRBV15 and TRBJ1-1, with 10 bases aligning to TRBD1. The CDR3 sequence is 14 residues long. V shed 9 bases and J 5 bases; nucleotides not matched to a gene: 9. CDR1 is LNHNV, CDR2 YYDKDF, per germline (reference sequence). CDR3 sequence reads: CATLDRGRGTEAFF. The CDR3 coding sequence is TGTGCCACTTTAGACAGGGGGCGCGGGACTGAAGCTTTCTTT.

This clonotype was counted at least ten times. V is TRBV4-1 and J is TRBJ1-1; D not resolved. The germline gives CDR1 MGHRA, CDR2 YSYEKL. CDR3 size: 15 residues. The V end lost 1 base, the J end lost 0 bases, and 9 bases lay between the germline ends. CDR3 loop: CASSQGNTMNTEAFF. The CDR3 region has the DNA TGCGCCAGCAGCCAAGGAAACACCATGAACACTGAAGCTTTCTTT.

This clonotype has a handful of counts. The chain combines TRBV3-1 with TRBJ2-3; no definite D call. The V gene lost 1 base and the J gene lost 0 bases, with 2 bases spanning the gap. This CDR3 is 13 amino acids long. Germline V gene data show CDR1 as LGHDT and CDR2 as YNNKEL (reference sequence). The CDR3 sequence: CASSQASTDTQYF. The CDR3, as DNA: TGTGCCAGCAGCCAAGCCAGCACAGATACGCAGTATTTT.

This clonotype was recorded at least ten times. The rearrangement joins TRBV9 to TRBJ2-1; possible D gene TRBD2, 5 bases. This CDR3 contains 13 residues. The germline V gene encodes CDR1 SGDLS and CDR2 YYNGEE. V gave up 4 bases and J gave up 4 bases, with 9 bases separating them. The CDR3 here is CASSRGLYNEQFF. CDR3 in DNA: TGTGCCAGCAGCCGCGGACTTTACAATGAGCAGTTCTTC.

This clonotype was picked up many times. V usage is TRBV2 and J usage is TRBJ2-5, with a possible D match to TRBD1 (6 bases). This CDR3 comprises 15 residues. The V gene's germline CDR1 is SNHLY and CDR2 FYNNEI. V was clipped by 4 bases and J by 5 bases, with 17 bases between them. The CDR3 region has the DNA TGTGCCAGCAGTGTATGGGACAAAGATTGGGAGACCCAGTACTTC. It is translated as CASSVWDKDWETQYF.

The rearrangement links TRBV18 to TRBJ2-2, with TRBD1 identical over 9 bases. V was clipped by 6 bases and J by 5 bases; unmatched bases: 4. The CDR3 runs 14 residues. Germline CDR1 and CDR2: KGHSH and LQKENI. This chain's CDR3 is CASSPGQGTGELFF. The CDR3, as DNA: TGTGCCAGCTCCCCTGGACAGGGGACCGGGGAGCTGTTTTTT. Full variable domain (missing parts from reference TRBV18 and TRBJ2-2): NAGVMQNPRHLVRRRGQEARLRCSPMKGHSHVYWYRQLPEEGLKFMVYLQKENIIDESGMPKERFSAEFPKEGPSILRIQQVVRGDSAAYFCASSPGQGTGELFFGEGSRLTVL.